The next 32 T cell receptor beta chains were all read from a single sample in a study of regulatory T cells in long-lasting Graves disease. Building the TCR beta libraries relied on iRepertoire HTBI primers, and CDR3 regions underwent Arm-PCR. TCRdb called the multiplex PCR reads again in MiXCR, with one record for every CDR3 protein. Here the sample spans approximately 490,000 distinct CDR3 sequences, roughly 17% being singletons. Time point: newly diagnosed GD, antithyroid drugs for less than 3 months. The TCR library was made from RNA extracted from PBMCs. These records were also assigned to another study, of T cells in Graves' hyperthyroidism and ophthalmopathy.

Here the sequenced sample was peripheral blood mononuclear cells (PBMCs), taken at new diagnosis, from a patient treated with antithyroid drugs. All receptors come from a man in his forties or fifties with Graves disease.

This clonotype was observed at least ten times. The rearrangement uses TRBV24-1 and TRBJ2-5; 8 nucleotides align to TRBD2. Losses at the gene ends were 1 base for V and 4 bases for J; bases not matched to a gene: 10. Germline-derived CDR1 and CDR2 are KGHDR and SFDVKD. The CDR3 is 17 amino acids. The CDR3 region is CATSDLSSGSQGETQYF. CDR3 coding DNA: TGTGCCACCAGTGATTTATCCAGCGGGAGTCAGGGAGAGACCCAGTACTTC.

This clonotype was counted many times. The V gene is TRBV11-2, the J gene TRBJ2-2; no definite D call. Looked up from germline, CDR1 is SGHAT and CDR2 is FQNNGV. CDR3 length equals 11 residues. The V and J ends lost 6 bases and 8 bases respectively, with 7 bases between them. The DNA for the CDR3 is TGTGCCAGCAGTCTTCTTGGGGAGCTGTTTTTT. This translates into CASSLLGELFF.

This clonotype turned up a few times. The V and J genes are TRBV6-5 and TRBJ2-2; 7 nucleotides agree with TRBD1. The CDR3 consists of 18 residues. Germline trimming cut 2 bases from V and 3 bases from J; bases unmatched to any gene: 12. Per the germline V gene, CDR1 is MNHEY and CDR2 is SVGAGI. In nucleotides, the CDR3 is TGTGCCAGCAGTTACCCCAGGACATCGGGACAGTACACCGGGGAGCTGTTTTTT. Translated, it gives CASSYPRTSGQYTGELFF.

This clonotype was detected many times. The rearrangement joins TRBV20-1 to TRBJ2-7, with 9 bases lining up with TRBD1. V was pared by 1 base and J by 3 bases, with 4 bases of the junction left unmatched. The CDR3 is 14 residues long. CDR1 is DFQATT and CDR2 is SNEGSKA in the germline V gene (reference sequence). The CDR3 spells CSARVGTGHYEQYF. Here the CDR3 DNA reads TGCAGTGCTAGAGTTGGGACAGGGCACTACGAGCAGTACTTC.

This chain joins TRBV6-2 or TRBV6-3 and TRBJ1-4; D uncertain. The CDR3 runs 14 residues. V lost 2 bases and J 4 bases, leaving 8 bases between the germline ends. Germline CDR1 is MNHEY and CDR2 is SVGEGT. The CDR3 reads CASSYGIGNEKLFF. CDR3 sequence (DNA): TGTGCCAGCAGTTACGGTATCGGTAATGAAAAACTGTTTTTT.

The chain recombines TRBV4-2 with TRBJ2-7; TRBD2 is a possible D gene (5 bases). The CDR3 loop spans 17 amino acids. Germline V lookup: CDR1 LGHNA, CDR2 YNFKEQ. V shed 3 bases and J shed 2 bases, with 20 bases lying between them. The CDR3 region has the DNA TGTGCCAGCAGCCAGATACCATACCGGGATCCTCCCTACGAGCAGTACTTC. Encoded protein: CASSQIPYRDPPYEQYF.

This clonotype was recorded at least ten times. CDR3 residues: CASSYASGYNEQFF. Written as DNA, the CDR3 is TGTGCCAGCAGTTACGCTAGCGGGTACAATGAGCAGTTCTTC. The V and J genes are TRBV27 and TRBJ2-1; TRBD2 matches at 8 bases. The CDR3 covers 14 residues. Germline V gene data show CDR1 as MNHEY and CDR2 as SMNVEV (reference sequence). V dropped 4 bases and J dropped 4; count of bases not matched to a gene: 3.

The sample holds a few counts of this clonotype. This rearrangement joins TRBV28 to TRBJ2-7; D is unclear. CDR1 and CDR2 from the germline V gene are MDHEN and SYDVKM. The CDR3 runs to 13 residues. V was clipped by 1 base and J by 4 bases, with 8 bases between them. DNA of the CDR3: TGTGCCAGCAGTTTATTAGCCGAGTACGAGCAGTACTTC. Residues: CASSLLAEYEQYF.

This clonotype occurred a few times. A read error may explain this, as a much larger clone is one base away. The genes are TRBV7-2 and TRBJ2-7; D is possibly TRBD1 (6 bases). Deletions cut 1 base from V and 0 bases from J, with 10 bases between. The CDR3 has 15 amino acids. The germline V gene has CDR1 SGHTA and CDR2 FQGNSA. CDR3 bases: TGTGCCAGCAGCTTAGATCCAGGGGACTCCTACGAGCAGTACTTC. Its protein is CASSLDPGDSYEQYF.

The rearrangement uses TRBV12-3 or TRBV12-4 and TRBJ1-3; a weak D match, TRBD1 (5 bases). Trimming removed 6 bases at V and 8 bases at J, with 17 bases between. CDR3 length equals 14 residues. The CDR3 nucleotides are TGTGCCAGCAGCCGGGACTTAATTGTGGACACCATATATTTT. Protein: CASSRDLIVDTIYF.

This clonotype was observed at least ten times. CDR3 nucleotides: TGTGCCAGCAGTAGACTTTCGACTGGGTCCTACGAGCAGTACTTC. Translation gives CASSRLSTGSYEQYF. The chain uses TRBV2 and TRBJ2-7; D is ambiguous. Between the trimmed V and J ends, which lost 5 bases and 1 base, there was a span of 15 bases. Germline loops: CDR1 SNHLY, CDR2 FYNNEI. The CDR3 is made up of 15 amino acids.

This clonotype was counted between two and nine times. V usage is TRBV7-9 and J usage is TRBJ2-3; 7 nucleotides line up with TRBD2. The germline V gene has CDR1 SEHNR and CDR2 FQNEAQ (reference sequence). The CDR3 loop spans 12 amino acids. The J segment lost 10 bases and the V segment lost 2 bases, leaving 3 bases of the junction unmatched. The CDR3 DNA reads TGTGCCAGCAGCTTATATGGGAGGGCGCAGTATTTT. Translated, it gives CASSLYGRAQYF.

This clonotype was seen at least ten times. J is TRBJ2-1 and V is TRBV5-5; no reliable D call. CDR3 length: 14 amino acids. With 0 bases removed from V and 11 bases from J, the gap between germline ends came to 15 bases. Germline V lookup: CDR1 SGHKS, CDR2 YYEKEE (reference sequence). The CDR3 nucleotides read TGTGCCAGCAGCTTGGAGGCTATAATTCATAAGCAGTTCTTC. Translation: CASSLEAIIHKQFF.

This clonotype was seen a handful of times. The chain joins TRBV29-1 to TRBJ1-2; no definite D call. Germline-derived CDR1 and CDR2 are SQVTM and ANQGSEA. The CDR3 runs 13 residues. V lost 4 bases, J lost 7 bases, and 16 bases lay in between. This chain's CDR3 is CSVGGEGMAGYTF. In DNA form, the CDR3 reads TGCAGCGTTGGCGGGGAGGGTATGGCTGGCTACACCTTC.

The chain is built from TRBV30 and TRBJ1-1; D unclear. The CDR3 runs to 11 residues. In germline, CDR1 is GTSNPN, CDR2 SVGIG (reference sequence). Trimming stripped 2 bases from V and 5 bases from J, with 6 bases between. The CDR3 protein is CAWSLGTEAFF. The DNA for the CDR3 is TGTGCCTGGAGTCTCGGAACTGAAGCTTTCTTT.

DNA for the CDR3: TGCAGCGTTCCCCAGTACAATGAGCAGTTCTTC. Protein sequence: CSVPQYNEQFF. The chain joins TRBV29-1 to TRBJ2-1, with D hard to call. The germline V and J ends were trimmed by 5 bases and 4 bases, with 6 bases remaining between them. Germline CDR1 SQVTM, CDR2 ANQGSEA. This CDR3 contains 11 residues.

This clonotype was detected ten times or more. The rearrangement joins TRBV2 to TRBJ2-3, with 7 positions matching TRBD2. The CDR3 runs to 12 residues. V lost 5 bases and J lost 6; bases outside the gene matches: 2. CDR1 and CDR2 (germline): SNHLY, FYNNEI. The CDR3 region is CASSRLADTQYF. The CDR3 nucleotides are TGTGCCAGCAGTAGACTAGCCGATACGCAGTATTTT.

The sample holds a few counts of this clonotype. This sequence joins TRBV6-1 and TRBJ1-5; D may be TRBD1 (5 bases). CDR1 is MNHNS and CDR2 is SASEGT in the germline V gene. This CDR3 has 13 residues. V lost 1 base, J lost 6 bases, and 7 bases lay in between. CDR3: CASSEGGIQPQHF. DNA for the CDR3: TGTGCCAGCAGTGAAGGGGGCATTCAGCCCCAGCATTTT.

This clonotype was found a few times. The chain is built from TRBV5-1 and TRBJ1-4, with D tentatively TRBD1 (5 bases). Germline lookup yields CDR1 SGHRS and CDR2 YFSETQ. CDR3 length equals 15 residues. Trimming pared 5 bases from V and 0 bases from J, leaving 11 bases between. The CDR3 DNA sequence: TGCGCCAGCAGTCGTGACAGCGCAACTAATGAAAAACTGTTTTTT. This gives the protein CASSRDSATNEKLFF.

This clonotype was counted between two and nine times. V gene TRBV10-3 combines with J gene TRBJ2-5, with D possibly matching TRBD1 (9 bases). This CDR3 has 18 amino acids. In germline, CDR1 is ENHRY, CDR2 SYGVKD. Trimming cost V 4 bases and J 2 bases, with 23 bases left between them. CDR3 residues: CAISARQGGLGGQETQYF. For the CDR3, the DNA is TGTGCCATCAGTGCCCGACAGGGGGGACTAGGCGGGCAAGAGACCCAGTACTTC.

There are a few counts of this clonotype. The J gene is TRBJ2-2, the V gene TRBV3-1, with no clear D. The germline V and J ends were trimmed by 4 bases and 1 base, with 10 bases remaining between them. The germline gives CDR1 LGHDT, CDR2 YNNKEL (reference sequence). This CDR3 is built from 15 residues. The CDR3 reads CASSPNKLNTGELFF. The CDR3 DNA sequence: TGTGCCAGCAGCCCCAACAAGCTGAACACCGGGGAGCTGTTTTTT.

This clonotype was seen a few times. The rearrangement uses TRBV28 and TRBJ1-2; 7 nucleotides line up with TRBD1. V lost 3 bases, J lost 3 bases, and 13 bases stayed unmatched. The length of the CDR3 is 17 residues. The germline V gene encodes CDR1 MDHEN and CDR2 SYDVKM. The chain's CDR3 is CASSFGLRRGRDYGYTF. The CDR3 nucleotides read TGTGCCAGCAGTTTTGGCCTTCGAAGGGGGCGCGACTATGGCTACACCTTC.

This clonotype was counted ten times or more. The chain links TRBV6-5 to TRBJ2-5, with D tentatively TRBD2 (5 bases). V lost 2 bases and J 5 bases, leaving 12 bases between the germline ends. Germline V CDR1 and CDR2: MNHEY, SVGAGI. This CDR3 region has 14 residues. The CDR3: CASSYDTRHETQYF. The CDR3, as DNA: TGTGCCAGCAGTTACGACACTAGACACGAGACCCAGTACTTC.

This clonotype was seen repeatedly, ten times or more. This chain links TRBV28 with TRBJ2-5; TRBD1 matches 7 bases. Germline lookup yields CDR1 MDHEN and CDR2 SYDVKM. This CDR3 has 14 amino acids. Germline trimming cut 3 bases from V and 7 bases from J; bases unmatched to any gene: 8. The CDR3 sequence: CASSFETGIGTQYF. CDR3 DNA sequence: TGTGCCAGCAGTTTTGAGACAGGGATTGGGACCCAGTACTTC.

Only a few counts were recorded for this clonotype. Just one base apart from a much larger clone, this may be a read error. The rearrangement uses TRBV9 and TRBJ2-1, with TRBD1 identical over 8 bases. Trimming took 4 bases from V and 6 from J; bases not matched to a gene: 6. The CDR3 is made up of 14 amino acids. The germline V gene has CDR1 SGDLS and CDR2 YYNGEE. In DNA form, the CDR3 reads TGTGCCAGCAGCCCCGGACAGGGAAGCAATGAGCAGTTCTTC. It yields the protein CASSPGQGSNEQFF.

This clonotype was detected a few times. The chain is built from TRBV20-1 and TRBJ2-7, with D tentatively TRBD1 (6 bases). The CDR3 loop spans 12 amino acids. From germline, CDR1 is DFQATT and CDR2 SNEGSKA (reference sequence). V lost 3 bases, J lost 1 base, and 7 bases lay in between. The CDR3, as DNA: TGCAGTGCTAGTGGACAGTCCTACGAGCAGTACTTC. Its protein is CSASGQSYEQYF.

The table lists this clonotype with many counts. The genes are TRBV24-1 and TRBJ2-7, with 7 nucleotides matching TRBD2. J gave up 6 bases and V 1 base, and 17 bases lay outside the gene matches. The V gene's germline CDR1 is KGHDR and CDR2 SFDVKD. This CDR3 has 18 amino acids. CDR3: CATSDFHRVAGACVEQYF. DNA of the CDR3: TGTGCCACCAGTGATTTCCACCGGGTCGCGGGAGCGTGCGTCGAGCAGTACTTC.

This clonotype was counted a few times. The rearrangement uses TRBV25-1 and TRBJ2-7; D remains ambiguous. Trimming cost V 3 bases and J 2 bases, with 14 bases left between them. CDR3 length: 15 residues. Germline V gives CDR1 MGHDK, CDR2 SYGVNS. CDR3: CASSDTRNSPYEQYF. CDR3 DNA sequence: TGTGCCAGCAGTGACACCCGGAACTCACCCTACGAGCAGTACTTC.

V is TRBV20-1 and J is TRBJ2-5; 9 bases are shared with TRBD2. The V gene end was trimmed by 5 bases and the J gene end by 5 bases; junction bases not matched to a gene: 21. Looked up from germline, CDR1 is DFQATT and CDR2 is SNEGSKA (reference sequence). The CDR3 length is 18 residues. This CDR3 is CSALLGTSIGAAGETQYF. In DNA, the CDR3 is TGCAGTGCTCTCCTCGGGACTAGCATTGGTGCAGCCGGGGAGACCCAGTACTTC.

This clonotype has ten or more counts. One end of the junction is discordant with germline, which a read error may explain. The chain has TRBV2 and TRBJ2-7, with TRBD2 matching over 10 bases. Germline CDR1 reads SNHLY; CDR2 reads FYNNEI. This CDR3 spans 13 amino acids. The CDR3 sequence: CTSTKLAGTEQYF. Written as DNA, the CDR3 is TGTACCAGCACAAAACTAGCGGGAACAGAGCAGTACTTC.

The chain employs TRBV20-1 and TRBJ2-2; TRBD2 matches 7 bases. Germline CDR1 reads DFQATT; CDR2 reads SNEGSKA (reference sequence). There are 15 residues in the CDR3. V trimming: 1 base; J trimming: 6 bases; junction bases outside the gene matches: 8. CDR3 sequence: CSARASGGGPGELFF. As DNA, the CDR3 is TGCAGTGCTAGAGCTAGCGGAGGCGGGCCCGGGGAGCTGTTTTTT.

On this clonotype itself: A far more abundant clone sits one base away, making this likely a read error. V usage is TRBV20-1 and J usage is TRBJ2-7, with 16 bases fitting TRBD2. Trimming at V came to 0 bases and at J to 7 bases, leaving 6 bases not matched to a gene. Germline assignment: CDR1 DFQATT and CDR2 SNEGSKA (reference sequence). CDR3 size: 16 residues. The CDR3 sequence: CSARDPGTSGRDEQYF. The CDR3 DNA follows: TGCAGTGCTAGAGATCCCGGGACTAGCGGGAGGGATGAGCAGTACTTC.